This T cell receptor beta chain was retrieved from a study of shared clonotypes between healthy human individuals (dated by TCRdb to 2019 to 2021). Background on the whole study: A few men and two women, aged 18 to 49 years, made up the cohort. To estimate repertoire size and how much clonotypes are shared between individuals, the study performed deep sequencing of blood TCR repertoires from a few healthy adults. Each donor's leukapheresis produced roughly between roughly 0.85 and 9.5 billion PBMCs. Libraries were prepared and TCR repertoires were sequenced by different laboratories using diverse techniques, in order to increase sequencing depth and limit assay-specific biases. For each donor, CD4 naive and CD4 memory were each given three plates, CD8 naive was given two plates, and CD8 memory was given one plate.

The CDR3 holds 16 amino acids from the cysteine to the phenylalanine. The entry retains the CDR3 DNA only, 48 bases that are in frame from base 1. Here V drops 3 bases and J drops 6 bases, and the junction holds 9 bases not matched to any gene. For CDR1 and CDR2, the germline V gene lists MGHDK and SYGVNS. What the study reported, not specific to this receptor: Pairwise subsampling led to the expectation that sequencing depth would affect the degree of clonotype sharing among donors. Naive subsets generally had larger estimated clonotype richness than memory subsets did. Because the study included only a small number of donors, the genetic and exposure-history diversity represented was limited. Incomplete sequencing was indicated by rarefaction of sorted-subset datasets, despite the large sequencing depth. Only blood was sampled, and tissue TCR repertoires likely differ from those in blood. Clonotypes shared by all four sorted-subset donors showed higher generation probabilities than non-shared clonotypes. Sharing across a handful of donors was observed for roughly 5% of naive CD4, about 3.2% of naive CD8, around 2.5% of memory CD4, and less than 0.45% of memory CD8 clonotypes.

Healthy HIV-negative adults with no recently reported acute infections or vaccinations were included as donors. Every donor was a Caucasian adult residing in Nashville, Tennessee, USA. The CD8 memory samples were a combination of magnetically selected CD45RO+ cells and CCR7-negative CD45RA+ effector memory (TemRA) cells. Blood was obtained by leukapheresis, after which PBMCs were separated by Ficoll-Histopaque density gradient centrifugation and cryopreserved in liquid nitrogen vapor phase. Purity and quantity of every magnetically sorted T cell population were checked by analytical flow cytometry. From each sorted fraction, genomic DNA was isolated and quantified by UV absorbance on a Nanodrop 2000c. Using the deep immunoSEQ assay, TCR CDR3 regions were amplified from genomic DNA by multiplex PCR. For each cell subset, the extracted genomic DNA was distributed evenly across all wells of several immunoSEQ 96-well plates, and each plate served as one replicate. For sorted subsets, each replicate PCR was loaded with 200 ng genomic DNA, equivalent to 25,000 to 35,000 T cell genomes. Purified libraries were measured with a Qubit 3.0 fluorometer, size-checked on a Bioanalyzer 2100, and measured again with the KAPA Library Quantification kit. A separate single-read 150-cycle Illumina NextSeq 550 flow cell was used to sequence each immunoSEQ 96-well plate. The authors processed their data as follows. Because the immunoSEQ output included only junctional sequences and no quality scores, the filtering could not be the same as the filtering used for full-length reads. Sequences were annotated with PyIR, a Python wrapper for IgBLAST v1.9, using IMGT germline references to assign V/J genes and CDR3. Reads with weak V/J assignments (E-value above 1e-6), missing CDR3, stop codons, out-of-frame junctions, or ambiguous translated residues were removed. V3J clonotypes were defined as sequences sharing the same inferred V gene, J gene, and CDR3 amino acid sequence. The percentage overlap between two repertoires was calculated by dividing the number of shared unique clonotypes by the size of the smaller repertoire. Three approaches were used to assess repertoire richness: RTK rarefaction, the Chao1 estimator, and Recon v2.1 estimates of unobserved clonotypes. OLGA was used to compute generation probabilities for all TCRbeta clonotypes that the gDNA method yielded from a few donors. The source is immuneACCESS, and TCRdb retained only in-frame sequences with V and J called. Part of the clones is not carried over; for the studies checked, unresolved V genes explain less than half of this, and the remainder is unexplained. Clonal size and the V and J genes are those of that table, whereas D and trimming came from the DNA. The sample data list 85,000 to 100,000 clones, and about two thirds of these were observed just once. The ten top clones hold approximately 49% of the sample.

This clone turned up a few times. Its antigen remains undetermined. No qualities accompany the bases; no much larger clone lies one base away. Recombination linked TRBV25-1 to TRBJ2-2, with TRBD2 matching 8 junction bases. The sample was memory CD8+ T cells sorted from blood. This specimen's cell subset or site label, interpreted: CD45RO+ cells pooled with CCR7-negative TemRA cells. The sequence was obtained from a young man in good health. The CDR3 is CASSEPSGSQAGELFF. At the DNA level, the sequence is TGTGCCAGCAGTGAGCCAAGCGGGAGTCAGGCCGGGGAGCTGTTTTTT.